The 6 T cell receptor beta chains presented below share a single source sample, sequenced in a study of T cells after yellow fever vaccination. TCRdb reprocessed the 5' RACE reads with MiXCR, giving one entry per CDR3 protein. The top ten clones hold 15% to 20% of a sample with some 600,000 distinct CDR3 sequences, roughly 17% of them seen once. The sequenced sample was PBMCs, obtained less than 6 days after the first yellow fever vaccination. The receptors stem from a man between 18 and 35 years old who received the YFV17D yellow fever vaccine.

The gene calls are TRBV9 and TRBJ2-1; 13 bases align to TRBD2. The V segment lost 3 bases and the J segment 8 bases; nucleotides outside the gene matches: 8. This CDR3 spans 16 amino acids. Germline V gives CDR1 SGDLS, CDR2 YYNGEE. The CDR3 DNA is TGTGCCAGCAGCGCGACACTAGCGGGGGGGTTTTATGAGCAGTTCTTC. Protein: CASSATLAGGFYEQFF. The variable domain in full, completed from reference TRBV9 and TRBJ2-1, reads DSGVTQTPKHLITATGQRVTLRCSPRSGDLSVYWYQQSLDQGLQFLIQYYNGEERAKGNILERFSAQQFPDLHSELNLSSLELGDSALYFCASSATLAGGFYEQFFGPGTRLTVL.

The rearrangement links TRBV20-1 to TRBJ2-1; TRBD2 aligns across 9 bases. With 1 base clipped from V and 1 base from J, the junction kept 5 bases outside the gene matches. Germline CDR1 and CDR2: DFQATT and SNEGSKA (reference sequence). The CDR3 extends over 16 amino acids. CDR3 nucleotide sequence: TGCAGTGCTAGAGTTGGTAGCGGGGGTTCCTACAATGAGCAGTTCTTC. The encoded protein is CSARVGSGGSYNEQFF.

This clonotype was seen more than once but under ten times. The chain employs TRBV5-4 and TRBJ2-3; 7 bases align to TRBD1. The germline V gene has CDR1 SGHNT and CDR2 YYREEE (reference sequence). J was trimmed by 5 bases and V by 4 bases; bases with no gene match: 7. The CDR3 has 14 amino acids. The CDR3 region is CASSPGQVGDTQYF. CDR3 bases: TGTGCCAGCAGCCCTGGACAGGTTGGAGATACGCAGTATTTT. Drawing the rest from reference TRBV5-4 and TRBJ2-3, the complete variable domain is ETGVTQSPTHLIKTRGQQVTLRCSSQSGHNTVSWYQQALGQGPQFIFQYYREEENGRGNFPPRFSGLQFPNYSSELNVNALELDDSALYLCASSPGQVGDTQYFGPGTRLTVL.

This clonotype was found many times. Here the CDR3 DNA reads TGTGCCAGCAGAGACACATCCGGGACAACCTATGGCTACACCTTC. This translates into CASRDTSGTTYGYTF. The chain uses TRBV11-2 and TRBJ1-2, with D possibly being TRBD1 (6 bases). CDR3 length: 15 amino acids. Germline V gene sequence: CDR1 SGHAT, CDR2 FQNNGV. V was shortened by 6 bases and J by 4 bases, with 18 bases between the two germline ends.

This clonotype was observed a handful of times. The gene calls are TRBV27 and TRBJ2-7; TRBD1 agrees at 8 bases. CDR3 length: 15 residues. V trimming: 5 bases; J trimming: 9 bases; junction bases outside the gene matches: 15. Germline loops: CDR1 MNHEY, CDR2 SMNVEV (reference sequence). Here the CDR3 reads CASSPLTDRGSAQYF. The CDR3 coding sequence is TGTGCCAGCAGTCCCCTAACAGACAGGGGCTCCGCGCAGTACTTC.

This chain connects TRBV30 to TRBJ2-7; 7 bases are a match to TRBD1. There are 13 residues in the CDR3. V was clipped by 2 bases and J by 6 bases; unmatched bases: 7. The germline CDR1 and CDR2 sequences are GTSNPN and SVGIG (reference sequence). CDR3 nucleotide sequence: TGTGCCTGGAGTTCCGCGACAGGGACCGAGCAGTACTTC. Encoded protein: CAWSSATGTEQYF. The whole variable domain, filled in from reference TRBV30 and TRBJ2-7, reads SQTIHQWPATLVQPVGSPLSLECTVEGTSNPNLYWYRQAAGRGLQLLFYSVGIGQISSEVPQNLSASRPQDRQFILSSKKLLLSDSGFYLCAWSSATGTEQYFGPGTRLTVT.